The clone carrying this T cell receptor beta chain appeared a few times. Investigators amplified TCR beta CDR3 regions from RNA transcripts. HTBI primers were employed in first-round RT-PCR, then a second-round multiplex PCR followed. From the multiplex PCR reads, TCRdb called clonotypes with MiXCR, one entry per CDR3 protein. The sample holds 650,000 to 900,000 distinct CDR3 sequences, roughly 40% seen once. Germline V gives CDR1 MNHNY, CDR2 SVGAGI (reference sequence). V lost 6 bases, J lost 0 bases, and 8 bases stayed unmatched. There are 16 residues in the CDR3. The data were taken from a study of Graves' ophthalmopathy and Graves' hyperthyroidism.

The genes are TRBV6-6 and TRBJ1-5; 7 positions agree with TRBD1. The sequenced sample was peripheral blood. This clonotype was sampled from an adult man with Graves' ophthalmopathy. CDR3 nucleotides: TGTGCCAGCAGGCGGACAGGCGTCGATAGCAATCAGCCCCAGCATTTT. It codes for CASRRTGVDSNQPQHF.